Shown below are 5 T cell receptor beta chains from a single sample sequenced in a study of human T cells and chemical hapten exposure. MiXCR was run by TCRdb on the RACE reads, yielding one entry per CDR3 protein. The table lists roughly 180,000 distinct CDR3 sequences, around 24% of them singletons. Time point here: patch test 1, 2 weeks after DPC sensitization. As to treatment: therapeutic diphenylcyclopropenone sensitization with weekly scalp DPC. The input for sequencing was whole blood, taken in connection with sensitization to the hapten diphenylcyclopropenone (DPC). Receptors originate from a woman aged 45 to 65 with alopecia areata. Some clones in this sample may be carry-over from other donors' samples.

This rearrangement joins TRBV21-1 to TRBJ2-2; TRBD1, the table's D call, lacks a check against the DNA. TRBV21-1 is flagged as a pseudogene. The CDR3 spans 16 residues. CDR3 sequence: CASLTRVRVLPGELFF. The DNA of the CDR3 is TGTGCCAGCCTCACCCGGGTTCGGGTCCTCCCCGGGGAGCTGTTTTTT.

This clonotype occurred a few times. The V call is TRBV7-3, the J call TRBJ1-2; D perhaps matches TRBD1 (5 bases). CDR1 and CDR2 (germline): SGHTA, FQGTGA. CDR3 length equals 13 residues. Trimming took off 6 bases at V and 8 bases at J, with 16 bases between the two ends. The CDR3 DNA sequence: TGTGCCAGCAGTCCCGCAGGGCGTGGGGGCTACACCTTC. Protein sequence: CASSPAGRGGYTF.

This sequence joins TRBV6-2 or TRBV6-3 and TRBJ1-5, with no clear D. The length of the CDR3 is 15 residues. Germline V gene lookup returns CDR1 MNHEY and CDR2 SVGEGT. V was pared by 0 bases and J by 6 bases, with 12 bases between. CDR3 DNA sequence: TGTGCCAGCAGTTACTCGGGCCCCGGAGGTCAGCCCCAGCATTTT. This encodes CASSYSGPGGQPQHF.

The gene calls are TRBV29-1 and TRBJ1-1; D might be TRBD1 (6 bases). The germline CDR1 and CDR2 sequences are SQVTM and ANQGSEA. V was pared by 5 bases and J by 0 bases, with 10 bases between. The CDR3 covers 13 residues. The CDR3 coding sequence is TGCAGCGTTTTTCAGGGGATGAACACTGAAGCTTTCTTT. It specifies CSVFQGMNTEAFF.

The rearrangement joins TRBV20-1 to TRBJ2-1; D is perhaps TRBD1 (5 bases). The CDR3 spans 13 residues. Per germline, CDR1 DFQATT and CDR2 SNEGSKA (reference sequence). CDR3 protein: CRAAVPGRDEQFF. As DNA, the CDR3 is TGCAGGGCCGCGGTGCCAGGGCGAGATGAGCAGTTCTTC.